A selection of T cell receptor beta chains follows, all from one sample in a study of vaccination and CD4 T cells after COVID-19. Which antigens these TCRs recognize remains unknown. TCRdb called the PCR reads again in MiXCR, with one record for every CDR3 protein. This table holds tens of thousands of distinct CDR3 sequences, around 60% found once. This sample comprised CD4+ T cells from blood, cultured in vitro, obtained after SARS-CoV-2 vaccination. The receptors were gathered from a human donor who received a COVID-19 vaccine. The CDR3 runs from the conserved cysteine through the conserved F or W. Fields, in order: clone size, J gene, V gene, D gene, CDR3 protein, CDR3 DNA. A D gene is named only where the DNA matches it firmly. A row's size may be missing; if present it is once, few, many or a size class.

.,TRBJ2-7,TRBV27,TRBD1,CASSLLDRGVSSYEQYF,TGTGCCAGCAGTTTATTGGACAGGGGCGTCAGCTCCTACGAGCAGTACTTC
few,TRBJ1-6,TRBV30,TRBD1,CAWIPPTGSYNSPLHF,TGTGCCTGGATCCCTCCGACAGGGAGCTATAATTCACCCCTCCACTTT
.,TRBJ1-5,TRBV6-5,TRBD1,CASSYSTQGAGRNQPQHF,TGTGCCAGCAGTTACTCGACGCAGGGGGCGGGTCGCAATCAGCCCCAGCATTTT
.,TRBJ2-1,TRBV12-3/TRBV12-4,TRBD2,CASRKRGGLIRAEQFF,TGTGCCAGCAGAAAGCGGGGGGGCCTTATTCGCGCTGAGCAGTTCTTC
.,TRBJ1-6,TRBV5-1,.,CASSLGQGNNSPLHF,TGCGCCAGCAGCTTGGGGCAGGGCAATAATTCACCCCTCCACTTT
.,TRBJ2-7,TRBV20-1,.,CSALGGFGEQYF,TGCAGTGCACTTGGGGGGTTCGGCGAGCAGTACTTC
.,TRBJ1-5,TRBV30,.,CAWSGQRNQPQHF,TGTGCCTGGAGTGGACAGCGCAATCAGCCCCAGCATTTT
.,TRBJ2-5,TRBV7-9,.,CASSSRRGRGETQYF,TGTGCCAGCAGTTCCCGTCGGGGGCGCGGCGAGACCCAGTACTTC
.,TRBJ1-2,TRBV12-3/TRBV12-4,.,CASSYPVGVISGYTF,TGTGCCAGCAGTTACCCCGTTGGGGTTATCTCTGGCTACACCTTC
.,TRBJ1-2,TRBV10-3,.,CAISEPQGYGYTF,TGTGCCATCAGTGAGCCACAAGGGTATGGCTACACCTTC
once,TRBJ1-2,TRBV20-1,TRBD1,CSARGQGGYGYTF,TGCAGTGCTAGAGGACAGGGGGGCTATGGCTACACCTTC
few,TRBJ2-5,TRBV12-3/TRBV12-4,TRBD1,CASSAGIQGEETQYF,TGTGCCAGCAGTGCCGGTATACAGGGGGAAGAGACCCAGTACTTC
.,TRBJ1-1,TRBV6-5,.,CASSYTRGLGAFF,TGTGCCAGCAGTTACACACGGGGGCTAGGAGCTTTCTTT
.,TRBJ1-5,TRBV15,TRBD1,CATSRDPKGARPQHF,TGTGCCACCAGCAGGGACCCGAAGGGGGCGCGGCCCCAGCATTTT
.,TRBJ1-1,TRBV12-3/TRBV12-4,TRBD1,CASSQGTGSRYTEAFF,TGTGCCAGCAGTCAGGGGACAGGGAGTAGGTACACTGAAGCTTTCTTT
.,TRBJ1-2,TRBV5-1,TRBD1,CASSLTTGGSLYGYTF,TGCGCCAGCAGCCTCACAACAGGGGGAAGCCTCTATGGCTACACCTTC
.,TRBJ1-4,TRBV7-2,.,CASSPKTSAEEKLFF,TGTGCCAGCAGCCCAAAGACGTCCGCCGAGGAAAAACTGTTTTTT
.,TRBJ1-6,TRBV27,.,CASSPGRSNGPLHF,TGTGCCAGCAGTCCGGGACGCTCTAATGGGCCCCTCCACTTT
.,TRBJ2-3,TRBV24-1,.,CATSGSGTSDTQYF,TGTGCCACCAGTGGGTCCGGGACTTCGGATACGCAGTATTTT
.,TRBJ1-3,TRBV10-1,TRBD1,CASKQTGASSGNTIYF,TGCGCCAGCAAACAAACAGGGGCCAGCTCTGGAAACACCATATATTTT
few,TRBJ1-2,TRBV20-1,.,CSAIRGPVYTF,TGCAGTGCTATACGGGGGCCCGTCTACACCTTC
.,TRBJ1-4,TRBV19,TRBD1,CASSKIGQGGEKLFF,TGTGCCAGTTCTAAGATCGGACAGGGTGGTGAAAAACTGTTTTTT
.,TRBJ2-3,TRBV20-1,.,CSASDSRGTDTQYF,TGCAGTGCTAGTGATAGCCGGGGCACAGATACGCAGTATTTT
.,TRBJ1-2,TRBV20-1,.,CSARDSTGYGYTF,TGCAGTGCTAGAGATAGTACGGGCTATGGCTACACCTTC
.,TRBJ2-1,TRBV12-3/TRBV12-4,.,CASSRGNEQFF,TGTGCCAGCAGTCGCGGCAATGAGCAGTTCTTC
.,TRBJ1-2,TRBV6-1,.,CAISEPETGGYTF,TGTGCCATCAGTGAGCCGGAGACAGGTGGCTACACCTTC
.,TRBJ2-5,TRBV10-3,TRBD2,CAISTLAGGQETQYF,TGTGCCATCAGTACTCTAGCGGGGGGTCAGGAGACCCAGTACTTC
.,TRBJ1-1,TRBV5-5,.,CASSRGGREDTEAFF,TGTGCCAGCAGCCGAGGGGGGCGCGAGGACACTGAAGCTTTCTTT
few,TRBJ1-5,TRBV20-1,.,CSAKMGWGSPSNQPQHF,TGCAGTGCTAAGATGGGGTGGGGTTCCCCTAGCAATCAGCCCCAGCATTTT
few,TRBJ1-5,TRBV5-8,TRBD1,CASSLRQGAEQPQHF,TGTGCCAGCAGCTTGAGACAGGGGGCGGAACAGCCCCAGCATTTT
.,TRBJ1-3,TRBV20-1,.,CSAERAGGNTIYF,TGCAGTGCTGAACGGGCGGGTGGAAACACCATATATTTT
few,TRBJ1-2,TRBV6-5,.,CASSSPEGPGYTF,TGTGCCAGCAGTTCGCCTGAGGGACCCGGCTACACCTTC
.,TRBJ1-6,TRBV19,.,CASSIWGSPLHF,TGTGCCAGTAGTATATGGGGTTCACCCCTCCACTTT
few,TRBJ1-1,TRBV20-1,.,CSASHRGVGNTEAFF,TGCAGTGCTAGTCACCGGGGGGTGGGGAACACTGAAGCTTTCTTT
few,TRBJ2-5,TRBV27,.,CASSSSLEETQYF,TGTGCCAGCAGTTCTAGTCTGGAGGAGACCCAGTACTTC